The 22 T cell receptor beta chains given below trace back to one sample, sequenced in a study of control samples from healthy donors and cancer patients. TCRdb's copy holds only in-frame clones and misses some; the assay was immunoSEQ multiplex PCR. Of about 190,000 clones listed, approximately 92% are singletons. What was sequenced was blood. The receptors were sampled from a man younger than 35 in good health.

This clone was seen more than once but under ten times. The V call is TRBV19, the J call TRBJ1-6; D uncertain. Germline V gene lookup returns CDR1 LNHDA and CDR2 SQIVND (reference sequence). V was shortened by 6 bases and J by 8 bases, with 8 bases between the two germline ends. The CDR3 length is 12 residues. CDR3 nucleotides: TGTGCCAGTAGCCGACTCGATTCACCCCTCCACTTT. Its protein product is CASSRLDSPLHF.

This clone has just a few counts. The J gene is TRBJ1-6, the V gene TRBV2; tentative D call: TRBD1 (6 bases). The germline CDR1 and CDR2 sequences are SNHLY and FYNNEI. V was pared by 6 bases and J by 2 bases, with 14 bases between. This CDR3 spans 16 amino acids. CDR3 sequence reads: CASSLGGSAYNSPLHF. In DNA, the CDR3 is TGTGCCAGCAGCCTAGGGGGTAGCGCCTATAATTCACCCCTCCACTTT.

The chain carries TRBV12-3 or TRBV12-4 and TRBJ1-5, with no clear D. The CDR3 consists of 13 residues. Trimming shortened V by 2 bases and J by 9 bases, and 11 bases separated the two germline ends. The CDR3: CASSLRAKAPQHF. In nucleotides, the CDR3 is TGTGCCAGCAGTTTACGCGCCAAGGCGCCCCAGCATTTT.

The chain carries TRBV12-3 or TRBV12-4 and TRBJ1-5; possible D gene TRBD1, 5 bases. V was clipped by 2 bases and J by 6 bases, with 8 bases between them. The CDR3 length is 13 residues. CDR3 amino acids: CASSLRDGQPQHF. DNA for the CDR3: TGTGCCAGCAGTTTAAGGGACGGTCAGCCCCAGCATTTT.

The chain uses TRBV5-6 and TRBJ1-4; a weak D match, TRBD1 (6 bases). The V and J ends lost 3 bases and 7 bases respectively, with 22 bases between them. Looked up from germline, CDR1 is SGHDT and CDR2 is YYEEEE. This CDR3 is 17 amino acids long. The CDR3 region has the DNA TGTGCCAGCAGCTCGAAACAGGGTTTTTTTCGGGCTGAAAAACTGTTTTTT. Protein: CASSSKQGFFRAEKLFF.

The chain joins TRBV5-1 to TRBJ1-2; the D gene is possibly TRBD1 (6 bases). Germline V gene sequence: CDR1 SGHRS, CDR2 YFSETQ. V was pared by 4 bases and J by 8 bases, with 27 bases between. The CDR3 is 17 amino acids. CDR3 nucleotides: TGCGCCAGCAGCCCTAAATCCCCGGGACAAAGCTCTTGGGGCTACACCTTC. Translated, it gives CASSPKSPGQSSWGYTF.

As DNA, the CDR3 is TGTGCCAGCAGTCTACACGGACAGGGTTCATCCGAGCAGTACTTC. This sequence encodes CASSLHGQGSSEQYF. The rearrangement links TRBV27 to TRBJ2-7, with 8 bases lining up with TRBD1. The CDR3 has 15 residues. The ends lost 5 bases at V and 6 bases at J; junction bases unmatched: 12. Germline lookup yields CDR1 MNHEY and CDR2 SMNVEV (reference sequence).

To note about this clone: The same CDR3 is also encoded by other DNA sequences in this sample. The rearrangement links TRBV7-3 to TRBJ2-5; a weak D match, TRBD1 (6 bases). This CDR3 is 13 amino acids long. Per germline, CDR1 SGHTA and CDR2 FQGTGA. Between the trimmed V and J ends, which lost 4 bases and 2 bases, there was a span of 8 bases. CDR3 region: CASSSGQQETQYF. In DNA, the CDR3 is TGTGCCAGCAGCTCCGGACAGCAAGAGACCCAGTACTTC.

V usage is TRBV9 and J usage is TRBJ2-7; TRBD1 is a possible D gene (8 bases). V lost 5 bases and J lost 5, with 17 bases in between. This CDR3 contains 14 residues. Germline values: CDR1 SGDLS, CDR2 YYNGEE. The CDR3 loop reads CASSRTTGGDEQYF. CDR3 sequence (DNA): TGTGCCAGCAGTCGAACTACAGGGGGGGACGAGCAGTACTTC.

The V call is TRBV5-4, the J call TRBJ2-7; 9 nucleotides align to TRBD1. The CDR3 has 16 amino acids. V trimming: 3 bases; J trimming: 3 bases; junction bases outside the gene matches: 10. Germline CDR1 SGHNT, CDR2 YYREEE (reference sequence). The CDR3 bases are TGTGCCAGCAGCTATGCCGCGGGACAGGGTATCTACGAGCAGTACTTC. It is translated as CASSYAAGQGIYEQYF.

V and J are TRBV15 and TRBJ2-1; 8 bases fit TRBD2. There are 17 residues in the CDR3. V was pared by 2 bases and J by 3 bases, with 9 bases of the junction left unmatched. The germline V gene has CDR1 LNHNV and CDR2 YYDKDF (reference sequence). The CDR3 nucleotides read TGTGCCACCAGCAGATCCCCCGGGGGGGGGCGCTACAATGAGCAGTTCTTC. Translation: CATSRSPGGGRYNEQFF. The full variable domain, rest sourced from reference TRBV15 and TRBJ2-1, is DAMVIQNPRYQVTQFGKPVTLSCSQTLNHNVMYWYQQKSSQAPKLLFHYYDKDFNNEADTPDNFQSRRPNTSFCFLDIRSPGLGDTAMYLCATSRSPGGGRYNEQFFGPGTRLTVL.

CDR3 coding DNA: TGTGCCACCAGCAACCCGAGGGCTAGTCAGGCGACCCAGTACTTC. Translating gives CATSNPRASQATQYF. The chain combines TRBV15 with TRBJ2-5; D possibly corresponds to TRBD2 (5 bases). Germline V lookup: CDR1 LNHNV, CDR2 YYDKDF (reference sequence). CDR3 length: 15 residues. V was trimmed by 4 bases and J by 7 bases, leaving 19 bases between them.

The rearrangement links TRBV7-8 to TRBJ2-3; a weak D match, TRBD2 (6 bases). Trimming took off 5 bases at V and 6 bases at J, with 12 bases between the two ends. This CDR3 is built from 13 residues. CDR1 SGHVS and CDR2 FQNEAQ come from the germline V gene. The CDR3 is CASSLGRLDTQYF. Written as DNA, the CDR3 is TGTGCCAGCAGCCTCGGGAGACTCGATACGCAGTATTTT. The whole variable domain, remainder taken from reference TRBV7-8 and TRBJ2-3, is GAGVSQSPRYKVAKRGQDVALRCDPISGHVSLFWYQQALGQGPEFLTYFQNEAQLDKSGLPSDRFFAERPEGSVSTLKIQRTQQEDSAVYLCASSLGRLDTQYFGPGTRLTVL.

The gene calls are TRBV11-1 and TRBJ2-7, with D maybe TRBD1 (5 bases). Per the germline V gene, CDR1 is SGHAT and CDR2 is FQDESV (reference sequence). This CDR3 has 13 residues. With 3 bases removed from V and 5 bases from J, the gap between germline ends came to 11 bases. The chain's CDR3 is CASSFGEGDEQYF. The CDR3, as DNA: TGTGCCAGCAGCTTTGGGGAAGGGGACGAGCAGTACTTC.

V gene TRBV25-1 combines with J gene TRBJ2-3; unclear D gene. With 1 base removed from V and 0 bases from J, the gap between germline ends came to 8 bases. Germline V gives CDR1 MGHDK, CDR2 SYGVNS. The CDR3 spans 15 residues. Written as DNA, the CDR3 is TGTGCCAGCAGTGAATTATCCACTAGCACAGATACGCAGTATTTT. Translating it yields CASSELSTSTDTQYF.

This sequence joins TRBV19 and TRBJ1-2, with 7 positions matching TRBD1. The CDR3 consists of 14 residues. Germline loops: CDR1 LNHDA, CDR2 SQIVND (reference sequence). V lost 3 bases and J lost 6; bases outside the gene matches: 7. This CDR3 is CASSIRRGQDGYTF. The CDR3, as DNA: TGTGCCAGTAGTATCCGGAGGGGGCAGGATGGCTACACCTTC.

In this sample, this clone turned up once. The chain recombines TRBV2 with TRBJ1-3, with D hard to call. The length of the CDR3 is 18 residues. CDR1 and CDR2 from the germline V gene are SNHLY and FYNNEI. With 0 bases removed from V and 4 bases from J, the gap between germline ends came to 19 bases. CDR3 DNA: TGTGCCAGCAGTGAAGCGCTCCCGTACGTCATAGAGGGAAACACCATATATTTT. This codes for CASSEALPYVIEGNTIYF.

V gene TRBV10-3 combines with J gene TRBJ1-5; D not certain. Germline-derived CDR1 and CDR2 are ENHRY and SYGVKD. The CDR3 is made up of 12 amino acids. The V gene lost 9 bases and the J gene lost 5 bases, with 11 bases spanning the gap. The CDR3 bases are TGTGCCATAGCGGAGGCAGATCAGCCCCAGCATTTT. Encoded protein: CAIAEADQPQHF.

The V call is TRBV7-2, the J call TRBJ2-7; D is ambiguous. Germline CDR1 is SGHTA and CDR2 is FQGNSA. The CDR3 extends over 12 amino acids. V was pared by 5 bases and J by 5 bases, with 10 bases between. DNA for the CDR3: TGTGCCAGCAGCCCCTTTTTCCACGAGCAGTACTTC. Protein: CASSPFFHEQYF. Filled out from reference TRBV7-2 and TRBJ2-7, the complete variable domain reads GAGVSQSPSNKVTEKGKDVELRCDPISGHTALYWYRQSLGQGLEFLIYFQGNSAPDKSGLPSDRFSAERTGGSVSTLTIQRTQQEDSAVYLCASSPFFHEQYFGPGTRLTVT.

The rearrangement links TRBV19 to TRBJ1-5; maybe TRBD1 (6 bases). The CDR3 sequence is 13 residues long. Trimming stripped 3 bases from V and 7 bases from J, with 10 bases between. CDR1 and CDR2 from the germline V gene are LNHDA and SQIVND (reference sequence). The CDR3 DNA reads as TGTGCCAGTAGTATGAGGGGGGACCAGCCCCAGCATTTT. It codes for CASSMRGDQPQHF.

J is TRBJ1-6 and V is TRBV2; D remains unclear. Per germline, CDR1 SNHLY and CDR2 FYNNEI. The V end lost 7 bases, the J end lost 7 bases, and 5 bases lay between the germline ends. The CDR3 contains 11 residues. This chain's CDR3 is CASTRNSPLHF. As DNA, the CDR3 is TGTGCCAGCACCCGAAATTCACCCCTCCACTTT.

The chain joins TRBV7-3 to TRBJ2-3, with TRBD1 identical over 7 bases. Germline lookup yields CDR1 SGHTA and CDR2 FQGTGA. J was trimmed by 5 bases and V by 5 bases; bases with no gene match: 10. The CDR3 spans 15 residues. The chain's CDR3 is CASSADRTTKDTQYF. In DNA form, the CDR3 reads TGTGCCAGCAGCGCGGACAGGACAACTAAAGATACGCAGTATTTT. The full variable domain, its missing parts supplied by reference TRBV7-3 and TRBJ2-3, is GAGVSQTPSNKVTEKGKYVELRCDPISGHTALYWYRQSLGQGPEFLIYFQGTGAADDSGLPNDRFFAVRPEGSVSTLKIQRTERGDSAVYLCASSADRTTKDTQYFGPGTRLTVL.